One and the same sample provided the 18 T cell receptor beta chains below, sequenced in a study of blood T cell repertoires in COVID-19. Method: immunoSEQ multiplex PCR; TCRdb's copy keeps in-frame clones and lacks some. The sample lists about 250,000 clones; roughly nine tenths were seen once. Sequencing was performed on peripheral blood. The source is a woman aged 55-70 years who had recovered from COVID-19.

CDR3 region: CASTLYSNQPQHF. In DNA, the CDR3 is TGTGCCAGCACCCTATATAGCAATCAGCCCCAGCATTTT. The chain employs TRBV6-6 and TRBJ1-5, with D uncertain. The length of the CDR3 is 13 residues. The V and J ends lost 7 bases and 0 bases respectively, with 7 bases between them. The V gene's germline CDR1 is MNHNY and CDR2 SVGAGI (reference sequence).

This clone was counted a single time. The V and J genes are TRBV27 and TRBJ2-3, with 8 bases matching TRBD2. V was clipped by 3 bases and J by 2 bases; unmatched bases: 4. The germline V gene has CDR1 MNHEY and CDR2 SMNVEV (reference sequence). CDR3 size: 15 residues. The DNA for the CDR3 is TGTGCCAGCAGTTTGCGGGGGGCATACACAGATACGCAGTATTTT. It encodes CASSLRGAYTDTQYF.

The V call is TRBV28, the J call TRBJ1-1; perhaps TRBD1 as D (5 bases). Germline lookup yields CDR1 MDHEN and CDR2 SYDVKM. The CDR3 is 13 residues long. V dropped 7 bases and J dropped 3 bases, with 12 bases sitting between them. CDR3 protein: CASTSSGDTEAFF. The CDR3 DNA reads TGTGCCAGCACCTCATCGGGGGACACTGAAGCTTTCTTT.

The chain recombines TRBV28 with TRBJ1-1; no reliable D call. Germline CDR1 is MDHEN and CDR2 is SYDVKM. The CDR3 contains 11 residues. V lost 6 bases, J lost 4 bases, and 6 bases lay in between. CDR3 residues: CASRRGTEAFF. DNA for the CDR3: TGTGCCAGCAGACGGGGCACTGAAGCTTTCTTT.

Only a few counts were recorded for this clone. This chain connects TRBV19 to TRBJ1-3; TRBD1 matches 7 bases. Germline V gives CDR1 LNHDA, CDR2 SQIVND (reference sequence). The CDR3 has 15 amino acids. V dropped 4 bases and J dropped 2; count of bases not matched to a gene: 5. The CDR3 region has the DNA TGTGCCAGTAGTACCTCACAGGGGCCTGGAAACACCATATATTTT. The encoded protein is CASSTSQGPGNTIYF.

V is TRBV6-5 and J is TRBJ1-2, with TRBD1 as a possible D gene (5 bases). This CDR3 is 12 amino acids long. Germline values: CDR1 MNHEY, CDR2 SVGAGI. The V end was cut by 1 base, the J end by 7 bases, with 7 bases between. The DNA for the CDR3 is TGTGCCAGCAGTTACTACGGGGGTGGCTACACCTTC. Translating gives CASSYYGGGYTF.

V gene TRBV5-5 combines with J gene TRBJ2-5; 8 bases are a match to TRBD1. This CDR3 has 14 residues. V lost 4 bases, J lost 4 bases, and 6 bases stayed unmatched. CDR1 SGHKS and CDR2 YYEKEE come from the germline V gene (reference sequence). CDR3 residues: CASSPGQVLETQYF. The CDR3 nucleotides are TGTGCCAGCAGCCCGGGACAGGTCTTAGAGACCCAGTACTTC.

V and J are TRBV5-1 and TRBJ2-5; D is ambiguous. Between the trimmed V and J ends, which lost 4 bases and 3 bases, there was a span of 13 bases. The CDR3 is 14 residues long. The V gene's germline CDR1 is SGHRS and CDR2 YFSETQ. The CDR3 nucleotides are TGCGCCAGCAGCGCTTCTAACAGTGAAGAGACCCAGTACTTC. Translated: CASSASNSEETQYF.

CDR3 in DNA: TGTGCAAGTCGCTTGTGGCGGGGGCTTCGGAATGAGCAGTTCTTC. Amino acids: CASRLWRGLRNEQFF. The gene calls are TRBV12-2 and TRBJ2-1; no DNA check was done on the table's D call, TRBD2. TRBV12-2 is a listed pseudogene. CDR3 size: 15 residues.

V is TRBV12-3 or TRBV12-4 and J is TRBJ2-7; tentative D call: TRBD1 (6 bases). CDR3 length: 13 residues. Trimming cost V 5 bases and J 4 bases, with 12 bases left between them. The CDR3 nucleotides are TGTGCCAGCAGTCCCCTTACAGGGTACGAGCAGTACTTC. Protein product: CASSPLTGYEQYF.

The chain couples TRBV6-4 to TRBJ1-2; tentative D call: TRBD1 (5 bases). This CDR3 contains 16 residues. CDR1 MRHNA and CDR2 SNTAGT come from the germline V gene. V was pared by 4 bases and J by 6 bases, with 21 bases between. DNA of the CDR3: TGTGCCAGCAGTGTCGGGACTCCCCCATCGCTCCATGGCTACACCTTC. Translating gives CASSVGTPPSLHGYTF.

The genes are TRBV28 and TRBJ1-6, with D tentatively TRBD1 (5 bases). The CDR3 has 15 amino acids. Germline CDR1 MDHEN, CDR2 SYDVKM. Deletions cut 1 base from V and 5 bases from J, with 9 bases between. CDR3 sequence reads: CASSLSGGHNSPLHF. For the CDR3, the DNA is TGTGCCAGCAGTTTATCCGGGGGTCATAATTCACCCCTCCACTTT.

The chain has TRBV4-2 and TRBJ1-1; D not resolved. The CDR3 loop spans 17 amino acids. CDR1 and CDR2 (germline): LGHNA, YNFKEQ. Deletions cut 3 bases from V and 7 bases from J, with 24 bases between. CDR3 bases: TGTGCCAGCAGCCAGGTGCCCGCCTCCATCCTAGCAAATGAAGCTTTCTTT. Amino acids: CASSQVPASILANEAFF.

V and J are TRBV19 and TRBJ2-6; tentatively, D is TRBD2 (5 bases). V lost 10 bases to trimming and J lost 4 bases, with 17 bases between them. The CDR3 spans 15 residues. Germline lookup yields CDR1 LNHDA and CDR2 SQIVND (reference sequence). The CDR3 spells CATSRAEGGANVLTF. As DNA, the CDR3 is TGTGCCACTTCGAGGGCAGAAGGAGGGGCCAACGTCCTGACTTTC.

This clone has only a few counts. The chain carries TRBV19 and TRBJ2-5; D perhaps matches TRBD2 (6 bases). The germline V gene encodes CDR1 LNHDA and CDR2 SQIVND (reference sequence). Trimming pared 4 bases from V and 2 bases from J, leaving 11 bases between. The CDR3 sequence is 14 residues long. The CDR3 loop reads CASSRGLAQETQYF. The DNA for the CDR3 is TGTGCCAGTAGTAGGGGACTGGCGCAAGAGACCCAGTACTTC.

The chain joins TRBV19 to TRBJ1-5, with D tentatively TRBD1 (6 bases). The V gene lost 5 bases and the J gene lost 8 bases, with 13 bases spanning the gap. Germline assignment: CDR1 LNHDA and CDR2 SQIVND (reference sequence). This CDR3 has 13 residues. This CDR3 is CASSAVQGEPQHF. CDR3 DNA: TGTGCCAGTAGTGCGGTACAGGGAGAGCCCCAGCATTTT.

This chain joins TRBV5-8 and TRBJ1-1, with D perhaps TRBD1 (6 bases). The CDR3 extends over 15 amino acids. Deletions cut 0 bases from V and 6 bases from J, with 15 bases between. The germline V gene encodes CDR1 SGHTS and CDR2 YDEGEE. The CDR3 region has the DNA TGTGCCAGCAGCTTGGCCGCGGGGGCCTTCCCTGAAGCTTTCTTT. Its protein product is CASSLAAGAFPEAFF.

The CDR3 is CASSQTGPGGTDTQYF. CDR3 in DNA: TGTGCCAGCTCACAAACCGGACCGGGGGGCACAGATACGCAGTATTTT. This rearrangement joins TRBV18 to TRBJ2-3; weak D call: TRBD2 (6 bases). This CDR3 has 16 residues. In germline, CDR1 is KGHSH, CDR2 LQKENI. V was pared by 4 bases and J by 1 base, with 15 bases between.